Described below is a single T cell receptor (beta chain) sequence and its context. The antigen remains unidentified. The data stem from a study of early T cells in non-severe SARS-CoV-2 infection. Study information: Sequenced material consisted of bulk RNA (from unsorted whole blood), and chains were unpaired. Study-wide points: The matching step, a VDJdb search, favored anti-spike CD8 responses and missed private and CD4 specificities.

Researchers attached unique molecular identifiers to individual cDNA molecules. TCRdb reprocessed the 5' RACE reads via MiXCR and lists one record per CDR3 protein. The sample gives about 59,000 distinct CDR3 sequences, about 13% of which show up once; approximately 8.5% is in the top ten. Trimming cost V 3 bases and J 5 bases, with 1 base left between them. This CDR3 has 10 amino acids. From germline, CDR1 is MNHEY and CDR2 SMNVEV (reference sequence). The rearrangement joins TRBV27 to TRBJ2-5; D remains unclear. The clonotype comes from an adult who was a healthcare worker with PCR-confirmed SARS-CoV-2 infection or an uninfected control (not recorded which). Sequenced material: whole blood, taken at baseline. The CDR3 DNA reads TGTGCCAGCAGTTTCGAGACCCAGTACTTC. Its protein is CASSFETQYF.